These T cell receptor beta chains were read from a single sample in a study of blood T cell repertoires in COVID-19. Assay: immunoSEQ multiplex PCR; the TCRdb copy retains only in-frame clones and omits some. The data contain roughly 68,000 clones, 80% to 85% of them singletons. The sequenced sample was peripheral blood. Receptor source: a human donor in a cohort sampled during active COVID-19. Each CDR3 is given with its conserved first and last residue. The order of the fields is V gene, clone size, J gene, D gene, CDR3 DNA, CDR3 protein. The D gene is left open where the match is weak. Size is omitted from some rows. Given values are once, few, many or a class for expanded clones.

TRBV7-8	NA	TRBJ2-7	TRBD2	TGTGCCAGCAGCCCTCTGGCGGGAGGCTACGAGCAGTACTTC	CASSPLAGGYEQYF
TRBV3-1/TRBV3-2	once	TRBJ1-6	NA	TGTGCCAGCAGCCCCCTCAGGGACTCCTATAATTCACCCCTCCACTTT	CASSPLRDSYNSPLHF
TRBV7-9	NA	TRBJ1-5	NA	TGTGCCAGCAGCCCGACAACCTCAAATCAGCCCCAGCATTTT	CASSPTTSNQPQHF
TRBV28	NA	TRBJ2-3	NA	TGTGCCAGCAGCCCAGGGGTAACTAGCACAGATACGCAGTATTTT	CASSPGVTSTDTQYF
TRBV5-1	NA	TRBJ2-5	NA	TGCGCCAGCAGCGACGGCAGGGGAGCAGAGACCCAGTACTTC	CASSDGRGAETQYF
TRBV28	once	TRBJ2-7	NA	TGTGCCAGCAAGGAGGGACCGTACGAGCAGTACTTC	CASKEGPYEQYF
TRBV7-9	once	TRBJ2-1	TRBD2	TGTGCCAGCAACCGGCGGGGCGGGAGTGGCAATGAGCAGTTCTTC	CASNRRGGSGNEQFF
TRBV6-2/TRBV6-3	NA	TRBJ2-1	TRBD2	TGTGCCAGCAGTTGGACTAGCGGGACCTCTGACAATGAGCAGTTCTTC	CASSWTSGTSDNEQFF
TRBV2	NA	TRBJ2-1	TRBD2	TGTGCCAGCAGGATGACTAGCGGTGACTACAATGAGCAGTTCTTC	CASRMTSGDYNEQFF
TRBV11-2	NA	TRBJ2-1	NA	TGTGCCAGCAGCCCGACGGGGGACAGACCTCACAATGAGCAGTTCTTC	CASSPTGDRPHNEQFF
TRBV7-9	NA	TRBJ1-2	NA	TGTGCCAGCAGCTTATCGGTTGCTGAGAGTAATGGCTACACCTTC	CASSLSVAESNGYTF
TRBV28	NA	TRBJ2-1	TRBD2	TGTGCCAGCAGCCCCATTAGCGGGAGTGATTATGAGCAGTTCTTC	CASSPISGSDYEQFF
TRBV28	NA	TRBJ2-2	NA	TGTGCCAGCAGCGCAAACAGGGGGGGGACCGGGGAGCTGTTTTTT	CASSANRGGTGELFF
TRBV9	NA	TRBJ1-2	TRBD1	TGTGCCAGCAGCGGTCAGGGGGCGCAGCGGAGTGGCTACACCTTC	CASSGQGAQRSGYTF
TRBV5-1	NA	TRBJ2-1	TRBD2	TGCGCCAGCAGCCTCGGGGTAGCGGGAGGGCCTGTCAATGAGCAGTTCTTC	CASSLGVAGGPVNEQFF
TRBV6-5	NA	TRBJ2-7	TRBD2	TGTGCCAGCAGATTTAGACTAGCGGGAGACGACGAGCAGTACTTC	CASRFRLAGDDEQYF
TRBV7-6	NA	TRBJ1-1	NA	TGTGCCAGCACCCTGGGCCCGAACACTGAAGCTTTCTTT	CASTLGPNTEAFF
TRBV7-3	NA	TRBJ2-1	TRBD2	TGTGCCAGCAGCTCTAGGGGCGGACTAGCCTTGAGTTACAATGAGCAGTTCTTC	CASSSRGGLALSYNEQFF
TRBV2	NA	TRBJ2-5	TRBD2	TGTGCCAGTAAACTCAGCGGGGTTCAAGAGACCCAGTACTTC	CASKLSGVQETQYF
TRBV7-2	NA	TRBJ1-1	TRBD1	TGTGCCAGCAGCTTAGCGAACAGGGGGCAAGCTTTCTTT	CASSLANRGQAFF
TRBV15	NA	TRBJ2-7	TRBD2	TGTGCCACCAGCAGAGAGTTGGGACTAGTCTACGAGCAGTACTTC	CATSRELGLVYEQYF
TRBV28	NA	TRBJ2-5	TRBD2	TGTGCCACATCCGGGGGCGGGGGGAGGATACAAGAGACCCAGTACTTC	CATSGGGGRIQETQYF
TRBV6-1	NA	TRBJ2-1	NA	TGTGCCAGCAGTGAGGACAGCTCCTACAATGAGCAGTTCTTC	CASSEDSSYNEQFF
TRBV28	NA	TRBJ1-1	NA	TGTGCCAGCAGTCCCACCCCCTCTAAAATAGGAGGGCGCTCCGTGAACACTGAAGCTTTCTTT	CASSPTPSKIGGRSVNTEAFF
TRBV6-5	NA	TRBJ1-1	NA	TGTGCCAGCAGTCCCAATGACGAGACAGGACAAACTTTCTTT	CASSPNDETGQTFF
TRBV12-3/TRBV12-4	few	TRBJ1-5	NA	TGTGCCAGCAGTTCCTCGACAGTACAGCCCCAGCATTTT	CASSSSTVQPQHF
TRBV19	NA	TRBJ2-1	NA	TGTGCCAGTTCCGCTACAGTCGATGGCAATGAGCAGTTCTTC	CASSATVDGNEQFF
TRBV5-4	NA	TRBJ2-7	NA	TGTGCCAGCAGCATAACCCTAGGCGAGCAGTACTTC	CASSITLGEQYF
TRBV28	NA	TRBJ2-1	NA	TGTGCCAGCAGTTTAACGAGGATGCGGCAGTTCTTC	CASSLTRMRQFF
TRBV19	NA	TRBJ1-1	NA	TGTGCCAGTAGTATTGTGGGAGCGAACACTGAAGCTTTCTTT	CASSIVGANTEAFF
TRBV30	few	TRBJ1-3	TRBD1	TGTGCCTGGAGTGCGTTGGGACAGCTCTCTGGAAACACCATATATTTT	CAWSALGQLSGNTIYF
TRBV27	NA	TRBJ2-3	TRBD1	TGTGCCAGCAGTTCGCGGGGACAGGGGGTCACAGATACGCAGTATTTT	CASSSRGQGVTDTQYF
TRBV30	NA	TRBJ2-3	TRBD2	TGTGCCGGGGGACTAGCGGCTAGCACAGATACGCAGTATTTT	CAGGLAASTDTQYF
TRBV27	NA	TRBJ2-5	TRBD1	TGTGCCAGCAGTTTTGACGGGACAGAAGAGACCCAGTACTTC	CASSFDGTEETQYF
TRBV4-2	NA	TRBJ2-7	NA	TGTGCCAGCAGCCAAGCGGGCTCCTACGAGCAGTACTTC	CASSQAGSYEQYF
TRBV3-1/TRBV3-2	NA	TRBJ2-6	TRBD2	TGTGCCAGCAGCCAAGATCCTTTGTCCGGGGGGGTCCTGACTTTC	CASSQDPLSGGVLTF
TRBV27	NA	TRBJ1-6	NA	TGTGCCAGCAGTTTCCGGCGGAGCTCCTATAATTCACCCCTCCACTTT	CASSFRRSSYNSPLHF
TRBV28	NA	TRBJ1-3	NA	TGTGCCAGCAGTTTATGGGCGGGGGGGTCTGGAAACACCATATATTTT	CASSLWAGGSGNTIYF
TRBV28	NA	TRBJ2-2	NA	TGTGCCAGCAGTCTATCAACAGGGTACGGCACCGGGGAGCTGTTTTTT	CASSLSTGYGTGELFF
TRBV21-1	NA	TRBJ2-7	NA	TGTGCCAGCAGCAAAAAGTTCCTAGGTCACGAGCAGTACTTC	CASSKKFLGHEQYF
TRBV19	few	TRBJ2-1	NA	TGTGCCAGTAGTATATCCCGGGGTCTCGATGAGCAGTTCTTC	CASSISRGLDEQFF
TRBV28	NA	TRBJ2-7	TRBD1	TGTGCCAGCACCTCAGGGGGCGAGCAGTACTTC	CASTSGGEQYF
TRBV3-1/TRBV3-2	NA	TRBJ1-6	NA	TGTGCCAGCAGCCAAGGCCACAGCTCCAATTCACCCCTCCACTTT	CASSQGHSSNSPLHF
TRBV7-9	NA	TRBJ2-7	TRBD1	TGTGCCAGCAGTCCGCCACCGGGACAGGAAGTAAACGAGCAGTACTTC	CASSPPPGQEVNEQYF
TRBV5-6	NA	TRBJ1-1	NA	TGTGCCAGCAGCCCCAGACAGAACACTGAAGCTTTCTTT	CASSPRQNTEAFF
TRBV18	NA	TRBJ2-1	NA	TGTGCCAGCTCACCACCTAGTAGCAATGAGCAGTTCTTC	CASSPPSSNEQFF
TRBV18	NA	TRBJ1-4	NA	TGTGCCAGCTCCCAAGACAGGCAGGGAGAAAAACTGTTTTTT	CASSQDRQGEKLFF
TRBV6-5	few	TRBJ2-7	TRBD2	TGTGCCAGCAGTCCCCTCGGACTAGCTGGCGAGCAGTACTTC	CASSPLGLAGEQYF
TRBV6-5	NA	TRBJ2-1	NA	TGTGCCAGCAGTTACTCGCCTAGTGGTGAGCAGTTCTTC	CASSYSPSGEQFF
TRBV11-1	NA	TRBJ2-1	NA	TGTGCCAGCAGCCCCCACGGCTGGGCGAGCAATGAGCAGTTCTTC	CASSPHGWASNEQFF
TRBV30	once	TRBJ1-6	TRBD1	TGTGCCTGGTCCTTCCGGGACAGTGGAAATTCACCCCTCCACTTT	CAWSFRDSGNSPLHF
TRBV4-1	NA	TRBJ2-1	NA	TGCGCCAGCAGCCAAGAGCCCCAGCGGGTATACAATGAGCAGTTCTTC	CASSQEPQRVYNEQFF
TRBV7-9	NA	TRBJ1-1	TRBD1	TGTGCCAGCAGGGCCGCTAGTACAGGGGGCTGGGAAGCTTTCTTT	CASRAASTGGWEAFF
TRBV19	NA	TRBJ2-2	NA	TGTGCCAGTAGTATAGATCTTTCAGGGTCGAACACCGGGGAGCTGTTTTTT	CASSIDLSGSNTGELFF
TRBV3-1/TRBV3-2	NA	TRBJ2-5	NA	TGTGCCAGCAGCCAACCCCGGGACACCCAAGAGACCCAGTACTTC	CASSQPRDTQETQYF
TRBV4-2	NA	TRBJ2-7	TRBD1	TGTGCCAGCAGCCAAGCCTATGGACAGGGGACCTACGAGCAGTACTTC	CASSQAYGQGTYEQYF
TRBV7-9	few	TRBJ1-1	NA	TGTGCCAGCAGCACCCGACAAGCTGAAGCTTTCTTT	CASSTRQAEAFF
TRBV28	few	TRBJ1-5	TRBD1	TGTGCCAGCAGTTCCTCCGGGACAGGGTATCAGCCCCAGCATTTT	CASSSSGTGYQPQHF
TRBV28	NA	TRBJ2-3	TRBD2	TGTGCCAGCAGTTTCTCCGGGAGGGGCACAGTCGGTACGCAGTATTTT	CASSFSGRGTVGTQYF
TRBV11-2	NA	TRBJ2-5	NA	TGTGCCAGCAGTCCCCCCTCAGCGGCCCTCTCGTACGGGACCCAGTACTTC	CASSPPSAALSYGTQYF